This TCR beta chain came from a study of graft-versus-host responses after intestinal transplantation. Across the whole study: Recipients had transplants, and these were multivisceral, liver-intestinal, or isolated intestinal.

Here immunoSEQ multiplex PCR was the method, and the copy in TCRdb shows in-frame clones only, minus some. The sample holds approximately 100,000 clones, more than 70% seen once. CDR3 length equals 15 residues. Germline V lookup: CDR1 MGHRA, CDR2 YSYEKL. V gave up 2 bases and J gave up 3 bases, with 11 bases separating them. Sequences were derived from PBMCs, sampled 255 days after intestinal transplant. The V and J genes are TRBV4-1 and TRBJ1-5; D is possibly TRBD1 (6 bases). The sequence derives from a human patient who received an intestinal transplant, so some T cells may come from the graft donor. CDR3 DNA sequence: TGCGCCAGCAGCCAAACACAGGGAAACAATCAGCCCCAGCATTTT. This translates into CASSQTQGNNQPQHF.